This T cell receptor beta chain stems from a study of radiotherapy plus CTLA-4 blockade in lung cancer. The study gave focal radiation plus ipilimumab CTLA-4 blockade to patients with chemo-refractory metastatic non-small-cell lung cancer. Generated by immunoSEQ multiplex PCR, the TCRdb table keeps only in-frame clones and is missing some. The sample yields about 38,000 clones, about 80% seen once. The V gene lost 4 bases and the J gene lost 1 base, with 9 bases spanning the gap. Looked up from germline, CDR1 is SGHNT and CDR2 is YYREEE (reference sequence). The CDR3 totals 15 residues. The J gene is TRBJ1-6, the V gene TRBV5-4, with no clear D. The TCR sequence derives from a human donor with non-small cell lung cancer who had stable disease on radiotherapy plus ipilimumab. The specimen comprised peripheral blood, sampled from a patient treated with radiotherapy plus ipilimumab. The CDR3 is CASSPRVSYNSPLHF. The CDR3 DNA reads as TGTGCCAGCAGCCCCCGGGTGTCCTATAATTCACCCCTCCACTTT. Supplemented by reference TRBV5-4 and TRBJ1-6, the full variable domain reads ETGVTQSPTHLIKTRGQQVTLRCSSQSGHNTVSWYQQALGQGPQFIFQYYREEENGRGNFPPRFSGLQFPNYSSELNVNALELDDSALYLCASSPRVSYNSPLHFGNGTRLTVT.